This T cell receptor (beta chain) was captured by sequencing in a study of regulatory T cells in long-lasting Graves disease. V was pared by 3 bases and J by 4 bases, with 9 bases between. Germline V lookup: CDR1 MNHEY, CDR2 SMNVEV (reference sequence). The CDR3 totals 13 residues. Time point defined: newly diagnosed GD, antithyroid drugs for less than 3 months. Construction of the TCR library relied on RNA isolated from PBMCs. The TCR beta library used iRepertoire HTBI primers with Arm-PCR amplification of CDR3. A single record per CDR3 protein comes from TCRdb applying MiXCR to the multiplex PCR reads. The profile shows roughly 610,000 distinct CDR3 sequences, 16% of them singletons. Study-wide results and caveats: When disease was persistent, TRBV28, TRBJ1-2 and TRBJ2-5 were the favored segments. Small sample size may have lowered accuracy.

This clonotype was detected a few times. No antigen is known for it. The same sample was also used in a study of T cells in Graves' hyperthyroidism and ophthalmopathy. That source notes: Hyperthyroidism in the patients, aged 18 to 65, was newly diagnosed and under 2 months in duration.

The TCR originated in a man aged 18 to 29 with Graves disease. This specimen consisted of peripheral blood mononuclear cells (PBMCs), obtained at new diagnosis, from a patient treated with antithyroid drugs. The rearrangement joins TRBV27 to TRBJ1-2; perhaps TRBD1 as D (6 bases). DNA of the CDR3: TGTGCCAGCAGTTTGAGGGGGATCTATGGCTACACCTTC. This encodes CASSLRGIYGYTF.